Shown below are 25 T cell receptor beta chains from a single sample sequenced in a study of T cells in Graves' hyperthyroidism and ophthalmopathy. The source material, RNA transcripts, was used to amplify TCR beta CDR3 regions. RT-PCR in the first round (using the HTBI primer set) targeted the TCR CDR3. MiXCR, applied by TCRdb to the multiplex PCR reads, yields one record per CDR3 protein. The repertoire holds approximately 710,000 distinct CDR3 sequences, with 15% to 20% as singletons. Sequencing was performed on blood. The origin of the receptors is a man between 50 and 59 years old with Graves' hyperthyroidism.

This clonotype was counted a few times. The gene calls are TRBV5-1 and TRBJ2-7, with 9 bases identical to TRBD1. Per the germline V gene, CDR1 is SGHRS and CDR2 is YFSETQ. This CDR3 has 15 residues. After removal of 4 bases from V and 5 bases from J, the junction contained 10 bases not matched to a gene. This CDR3 is CASSPAGTGNHEQYF. The CDR3 DNA sequence: TGCGCCAGCAGCCCCGCCGGGACAGGGAACCACGAGCAGTACTTC.

On this clonotype itself: With a much larger clone just one base away, this may be a read error. The V call is TRBV2, the J call TRBJ1-4, with D possibly TRBD1 on 5 matching bases. The CDR3 covers 13 residues. CDR1 SNHLY and CDR2 FYNNEI come from the germline V gene. CDR3 loop: CASGERGNEKLFF. The CDR3 DNA reads as TGTGCCAGCGGTGAAAGGGGTAATGAAAAACTGTTTTTT. The variable domain in full, completed from reference TRBV2 and TRBJ1-4, reads EPEVTQTPSHQVTQMGQEVILRCVPISNHLYFYWYRQILGQKVEFLVSFYNNEISEKSEIFDDQFSVERPDGSNFTLKIRSTKLEDSAMYFCASGERGNEKLFFGSGTQLSVL.

The chain employs TRBV28 and TRBJ2-1, with 10 bases that match TRBD2. V dropped 6 bases and J dropped 4; count of bases not matched to a gene: 6. The CDR3 spans 15 residues. Germline lookup yields CDR1 MDHEN and CDR2 SYDVKM. The CDR3 sequence is CASSRRTSGYNEQFF. The CDR3 coding sequence is TGTGCCAGCAGCCGCCGGACTAGCGGATACAATGAGCAGTTCTTC. Using reference TRBV28 and TRBJ2-1 for the parts outside the CDR3, the full variable domain is DVKVTQSSRYLVKRTGEKVFLECVQDMDHENMFWYRQDPGLGLRLIYFSYDVKMKEKGDIPEGYSVSREKKERFSLILESASTNQTSMYLCASSRRTSGYNEQFFGPGTRLTVL.

This clonotype was detected many times. This chain joins TRBV12-3 or TRBV12-4 and TRBJ2-2, with TRBD2 matching over 9 bases. The J segment lost 1 base and the V segment lost 7 bases, leaving 10 bases of the junction unmatched. The CDR3 has 17 residues. The CDR3 protein is CASIFTGTSLNTGELFF. In nucleotides, the CDR3 is TGTGCCAGCATCTTTACCGGGACTAGCTTGAACACCGGGGAGCTGTTTTTT.

This clonotype was detected ten times or more. This sequence joins TRBV11-2 and TRBJ2-7; 7 bases match TRBD2. V dropped 4 bases and J dropped 4; count of bases not matched to a gene: 7. CDR3 size: 14 residues. In germline, CDR1 is SGHAT, CDR2 FQNNGV. The CDR3 spells CASSSSGGSYEQYF. DNA of the CDR3: TGTGCCAGCAGCTCCTCGGGCGGGAGTTACGAGCAGTACTTC.

Many counts were recorded for this clonotype. The J gene is TRBJ1-6, the V gene TRBV5-1, with D perhaps matching TRBD1 (5 bases). The CDR3 runs to 13 residues. The germline CDR1 and CDR2 sequences are SGHRS and YFSETQ. The V gene lost 5 bases and the J gene lost 7 bases, with 10 bases spanning the gap. This CDR3 reads CASRGDENSPLHF. The CDR3 DNA sequence: TGCGCCAGCAGGGGGGACGAAAATTCACCCCTCCACTTT.

This clonotype turned up a few times. The J gene is TRBJ1-5, the V gene TRBV30; 7 bases agree with TRBD1. Losses at the gene ends were 0 bases for V and 3 bases for J; bases not matched to a gene: 2. The germline V gene has CDR1 GTSNPN and CDR2 SVGIG (reference sequence). The CDR3 totals 14 residues. The CDR3 region has the DNA TGTGCCTGGAGTGTACAGGGGCCCAATCAGCCCCAGCATTTT. Translating gives CAWSVQGPNQPQHF.

This clonotype was seen repeatedly, ten times or more. One end of the junction does not line up with germline, which may come from a read error. The chain links TRBV12-3 or TRBV12-4 to TRBJ2-7, with 11 bases matching TRBD2. CDR3 length equals 16 residues. CDR3 DNA: TGTGCCAGCAGATTAGAGGGACTAGCGGACGACTACGAGCAGTACTTC. This encodes CASRLEGLADDYEQYF.

In this sample, this clonotype turned up many times. The J gene is TRBJ1-5, the V gene TRBV10-3; the D is unclear. Trimming removed 0 bases at V and 4 bases at J, with 10 bases between. The CDR3 contains 15 residues. From germline, CDR1 is ENHRY and CDR2 SYGVKD. As DNA, the CDR3 is TGTGCCATCAGTGAGTCTGGCCTGGGGAATCAGCCCCAGCATTTT. It yields the protein CAISESGLGNQPQHF.

The table lists this clonotype with many counts. The chain has TRBV18 and TRBJ2-1; D is possibly TRBD1 (5 bases). This CDR3 has 15 residues. V was shortened by 2 bases and J by 4 bases, with 12 bases between the two germline ends. Per the germline V gene, CDR1 is KGHSH and CDR2 is LQKENI. In DNA form, the CDR3 reads TGTGCCAGCTCACCAGGGGTTGACAGATACAATGAGCAGTTCTTC. It yields the protein CASSPGVDRYNEQFF.

This clonotype came up many times. The chain carries TRBV2 and TRBJ1-1; D may be TRBD1 (6 bases). The length of the CDR3 is 12 residues. CDR1 and CDR2 from the germline V gene are SNHLY and FYNNEI. Trimming left V 4 bases short and J 7 bases short, with 10 bases between. The CDR3 DNA reads TGTGCCAGCAGTGGAGGGGGGGGTGAAGCTTTCTTT. It yields the protein CASSGGGGEAFF.

V gene TRBV19 combines with J gene TRBJ1-3; no clear D. V was pared by 8 bases and J by 0 bases, with 8 bases between. The CDR3 consists of 13 residues. From germline, CDR1 is LNHDA and CDR2 SQIVND (reference sequence). The CDR3 sequence is CASAGSSGNTIYF. The CDR3 DNA reads as TGTGCCAGTGCCGGGAGCTCTGGAAACACCATATATTTT.

Concerning this clonotype: This may come from a read error, since a much larger clone is one base off. This CDR3 reads CASSYSWGNTEAFF. The CDR3 nucleotides read TGTGCCAGCAGTTACTCGTGGGGGAACACTGAAGCTTTCTTT. The V gene is TRBV6-5, the J gene TRBJ1-1; D is unresolved. Trimming removed 0 bases at V and 1 base at J, with 6 bases between. This CDR3 is 14 amino acids long. Germline CDR1 and CDR2: MNHEY and SVGAGI.

The CDR3 DNA is TGTGCCAGCAGTTTAACAGGGGCCAAAGAGACCCAGTACTTC. It translates to CASSLTGAKETQYF. The V call is TRBV12-3 or TRBV12-4, the J call TRBJ2-5, with 7 bases lining up with TRBD1. The CDR3 contains 14 residues. With V trimmed by 2 bases and J by 3 bases, 3 bases remained unmatched.

Only a few counts were recorded for this clonotype. V usage is TRBV18 and J usage is TRBJ1-4; possible D gene TRBD1, 5 bases. Trimming stripped 4 bases from V and 4 bases from J, with 10 bases between. Germline V gene data show CDR1 as KGHSH and CDR2 as LQKENI. This CDR3 comprises 14 residues. The CDR3 nucleotides read TGTGCCAGCTCACAACGGGGCAGTAATGAAAAACTGTTTTTT. Its translation is CASSQRGSNEKLFF.

This clonotype was seen a handful of times. This chain's CDR3 is CASSQEDWGLAGVQFF. CDR3 DNA: TGTGCCAGCAGCCAAGAAGACTGGGGACTAGCGGGAGTACAGTTCTTC. The chain uses TRBV3-1 and TRBJ2-1, with TRBD2 matching over 14 bases. Germline V CDR1 and CDR2: LGHDT, YNNKEL (reference sequence). The CDR3 contains 16 residues. After removal of 0 bases from V and 13 bases from J, the junction contained 8 bases not matched to a gene.

On this clonotype: Since a much larger clone is just one base distant, this may be a read error. The V and J genes are TRBV5-4 and TRBJ2-1; 10 bases fit TRBD2. The germline V gene has CDR1 SGHNT and CDR2 YYREEE (reference sequence). V was clipped by 0 bases and J by 11 bases; unmatched bases: 8. The CDR3 is 15 amino acids. CDR3 bases: TGTGCCAGCAGCTTGGACCTAGCGGGAGTTATTCAGCAGTTCTTC. Its translation is CASSLDLAGVIQQFF.

This clonotype was recorded many times. V usage is TRBV7-9 and J usage is TRBJ2-7; TRBD1 matches 7 bases. CDR3 length: 15 residues. Germline CDR1 SEHNR, CDR2 FQNEAQ (reference sequence). V shed 0 bases and J 5 bases; nucleotides not matched to a gene: 7. The DNA of the CDR3 is TGTGCCAGCAGCTTAGCTGTCAGGGGGATCCACGAGCAGTACTTC. It translates to CASSLAVRGIHEQYF.

This clonotype was recorded many times. The J gene is TRBJ2-1, the V gene TRBV29-1, with 8 bases identical to TRBD2. Germline-derived CDR1 and CDR2 are SQVTM and ANQGSEA. The CDR3 is made up of 16 amino acids. V gave up 6 bases and J gave up 7 bases; unmatched junction bases: 17. The DNA for the CDR3 is TGCAGCGTGAGCGCCGACTGGGGGACTAGATATAATGAGCAGTTCTTC. Encoded protein: CSVSADWGTRYNEQFF.

DNA for the CDR3: TGTGCCAGCAGTTACTCTGAGCGGGGGTCCTACGAGCAGTACTTC. Protein sequence: CASSYSERGSYEQYF. The chain employs TRBV6-2 or TRBV6-3 and TRBJ2-7, with 8 bases aligning to TRBD2. Germline V gene sequence: CDR1 MNHEY, CDR2 SVGEGT. The CDR3 runs 15 residues. V was clipped by 0 bases and J by 1 base; unmatched bases: 2.

This clonotype was counted only a few times. CDR3 loop: CSARALRLNRAGNTIYF. The CDR3 DNA reads as TGCAGTGCTAGAGCCCTACGCCTAAACAGGGCTGGAAACACCATATATTTT. V usage is TRBV20-1 and J usage is TRBJ1-3, with D perhaps TRBD1 (6 bases). The CDR3 is made up of 17 amino acids. From germline, CDR1 is DFQATT and CDR2 SNEGSKA (reference sequence). V lost 1 base and J 2 bases, leaving 18 bases between the germline ends.

The chain carries TRBV5-1 and TRBJ2-1; TRBD2 might be the D (6 bases). Trimming pared 6 bases from V and 4 bases from J, leaving 17 bases between. There are 15 residues in the CDR3. Germline V lookup: CDR1 SGHRS, CDR2 YFSETQ. The CDR3 bases are TGCGCCAGCAACCTAGGACTAACGAAATACAATGAGCAGTTCTTC. Encoded protein: CASNLGLTKYNEQFF.

This clonotype showed up just a few times. The chain has TRBV25-1 and TRBJ2-3; TRBD1 matches at 8 bases. Trimming cost V 4 bases and J 4 bases; bases outside gene matches: 7. Germline V lookup: CDR1 MGHDK, CDR2 SYGVNS. This CDR3 comprises 15 residues. The CDR3 sequence is CASSVTGDGADTQYF. The CDR3 DNA sequence: TGTGCCAGCAGTGTGACAGGGGATGGGGCAGATACGCAGTATTTT.

This chain links TRBV30 with TRBJ2-3, with D tentatively TRBD2 (5 bases). The V end lost 4 bases, the J end lost 3 bases, and 14 bases lay between the germline ends. The CDR3 sequence is 14 residues long. Germline V gene lookup returns CDR1 GTSNPN and CDR2 SVGIG (reference sequence). CDR3 sequence (DNA): TGTGCCTGGAAAGGACTCATGGATACAGATACGCAGTATTTT. Its protein is CAWKGLMDTDTQYF.

The V call is TRBV29-1, the J call TRBJ2-3; unclear D gene. CDR1 SQVTM and CDR2 ANQGSEA come from the germline V gene. The CDR3 length is 14 residues. V lost 5 bases to trimming and J lost 3 bases, with 15 bases between them. For the CDR3, the DNA is TGCAGCGTTCCGTATTGGGGTGATACAGATACGCAGTATTTT. Amino acids: CSVPYWGDTDTQYF.